Sequencing of this T cell receptor beta chain was carried out in a study of T cell repertoires in ileal Crohn's disease (dated by TCRdb to about 2019). Looking at the study overall: Median disease duration was roughly eight years, and around 35% of patients were identified as active smokers at the time of surgery. Every patient underwent surgery because of a complication, which was stricturing disease in around 60% and penetrating disease in roughly 40%. Postoperative therapy was given to about half of the patients, with thiopurines administered to ten to eleven patients and anti-TNF agents administered to 18 patients. TCR repertoire analysis was performed in some 60 Crohn's disease patients drawn from a prospective multicentre cohort. The study was conducted in parallel with a multicentre cohort built to find predictors of early endoscopic recurrence after ileocolonic resection. Endoscopic postoperative recurrence was defined as a Rutgeerts score above i0. The study sequenced 171 mucosal samples from around 60 patients, taken at several locations on the surgical specimen and at postoperative endoscopy. Beyond this particular receptor, the publication reports: Mucosal CD4 and CD8 T cells were sorted and sequenced only in a subgroup of patients, whose size was not stated. Higher percentages of high-frequency clones at the time of surgery were linked to endoscopic recurrence, and every patient with clonality above 26.8% (18/57) had recurrence. Compared with CD4 T cells, sorted CD8 T cells contained more high-frequency clones, which suggests that the mucosal expansions were mostly CD8. Compared with non-smokers, patients who were active smokers at surgery showed a significantly higher proportion of clonal expansions (roughly 24% vs 19%, p=0.02).

Adults with ileal or ileocolonic Crohn's disease and an indication for ileocolonic resection were eligible for inclusion. Before DNA extraction, whole ileal mucosal biopsies were kept frozen at -80 degrees C. Genomic DNA was extracted from frozen whole biopsies with a TRizol-based method and quantified on a NanoDrop 2000 spectrophotometer. Concerning this clone: This receptor's antigen is unknown. Within one base of it there is no much larger clone, and no base qualities were kept.

The cysteine opens and the phenylalanine closes a CDR3 of 15 amino acids. Only the CDR3 part of the read is kept: 45 bases, read in frame from the first base. CDR1 and CDR2 (SGHAT, FQNNGV) derive from the germline V gene. V lost 2 bases and J lost 5 bases; the stretch between them is 15 bases long. Five hundred nanograms of biopsy DNA per sample were submitted for commercial TCRB immunosequencing. Adaptive Biotechnology amplified the CDR3 regions from genomic DNA with a two-step multiplex PCR designed to control amplification bias. Primers covering every V and J gene segment were used in the first PCR, while barcodes and Illumina adapters were added in the second PCR. An Illumina instrument was used to sequence the CDR3 libraries. Turning to the authors' computational methods: The analysis drew on both the pipelines supplied by the vendor and custom analysis of the raw data in R/Bioconductor running R version 3.3.0. Clonality, which ranges from 0 to 1, was calculated as the inverse of the normalised Shannon entropy across all productive clones. The repertoire share taken up by the top 100 clones defined high-frequency clones, and only clones that passed a 95% confidence test were kept. The Simpson index measured repertoire diversity, and the Morisita-Horn index measured overlap between samples. The table comes from immuneACCESS by way of TCRdb, which keeps in-frame sequences with V and J called. Part of the clones is missing from these tables; in studies checked, under half for an unresolved V gene and the rest for unknown reasons. V and J calls and clone size are given by that table; D and trimming were obtained from the DNA. Present in this sample are several thousand clones, 81% of which were seen just once. Approximately 5.9% of the sample belongs to the ten largest clones.

Recombination joined TRBV11-2 with TRBJ1-1, with the D gene not confidently named. Sequenced input: ileal tissue. The sequence came from an adult with Crohn's disease. Here is the DNA: TGTGCCAGCAGCTTATCGGGGAGGTTGCTAACTGAAGCTTTCTTT. Its product reads: CASSLSGRLLTEAFF. Where the CDR3 stops, the reference TRBV11-2 and TRBJ1-1 genes take over; the full variable domain is EAGVAQSPRYKIIEKRQSVAFWCNPISGHATLYWYQQILGQGPKLLIQFQNNGVVDDSQLPKDRFSAERLKGVDSTLKIQPAKLEDSAVYLCASSLSGRLLTEAFFGQGTRLTVV.